This T cell receptor (beta chain) was recorded in a study of blood T cells in healthy people across ages (dated by TCRdb to 2013 to 2016). For the wider study: In model experiments, template switching captured roughly one uniquely barcoded TCR beta cDNA molecule for every two T cells. Using deep sequencing normalized with unique cDNA molecular identifiers, the study measured how TCR beta repertoire diversity changes with age. The donors were divided into four age groups: young (average 16 years), middle-aged (under 40), aged (about 60) and long-lived (roughly 82). Donors of different ages were randomly distributed across sequencing lanes to avoid experimental bias. For two donors (one aged 18 to 29 and one aged 80 or older), the study analyzed two additional independent replicas of 1 million unique cDNA reads from the same blood draw.

At the junction V is shortened by 6 bases and J by 15 bases; bases outside the gene matches: 11. The CDR1 and CDR2 encoded by the germline V gene are MNHNS and SASEGT. The CDR3 numbers 13 residues from cysteine through phenylalanine. Only the CDR3 part of the read is kept: 39 bases, read in frame from the first base. Systemically healthy Caucasian individuals from Russia, some 40 in total and aged about 6 to 95 years, were included as donors. About 10 milliliters of peripheral blood were collected from each donor into EDTA-treated Vacutainer tubes. Ficoll-Paque density-gradient centrifugation was used to isolate PBMCs, with at least 6.5 million per sample. Trizol reagent was used to extract total RNA from PBMCs, with at least 5.5 micrograms per sample. Naive CD45RAhigh/CD27high T cell percentages were measured by flow cytometry on a PBMC aliquot from every donor. With regard to this clonotype: Its antigen is not yet known. No much larger clone is present one base from it, and per-base qualities are unavailable.

The library relied on 5' RACE. Instrument used: Illumina HiSeq 2500. A second roughly 7 to 11 cycle PCR used a sample-barcoded 5' primer and a J-beta primer mix. A template-switch 5' adaptor carrying 12 random nucleotides introduced a unique molecular identifier onto each TCR beta cDNA molecule. Each sample yielded at least 2.5 million CDR3-containing paired-end reads. First-strand cDNA was synthesized from all RNA with the Mint cDNA synthesis kit, primed by a TRBC-specific oligonucleotide. Following uracil-DNA glycosylase treatment, a first 18-cycle PCR with universal primers M1SS and BC2_uni_R was performed on all cDNA. The published analysis was carried out like this. For normalization, 1 million high-quality reads were randomly selected from each sample, with every read carrying a distinct molecular identifier. Reads sharing molecular identifiers were discarded rather than binned into consensus sequences. CDR3 identification, clonotype clustering and error correction used MiTCR with a Q25 quality threshold and the strictest error-elimination algorithm. A nonparametric unseen species model with Euler transformation was used to estimate a lower bound on total TCR beta diversity. The public reads were reanalyzed by TCRdb: fastp trimming at Q25, MiXCR alignment, in-frame beta chains only. Each CDR3 protein appears once, grouped with its most common genes and DNA. The V and J calls were determined by TCRdb, not by the authors. The sample records around 1.5 million distinct CDR3 sequences, almost 60% of which are singletons. The ten top clones hold 5.5% to 8% of the sample.

The paper's findings and limits, for the study overall: The CMV infection status of donors was not known, potentially confounding age-related changes in expanded clonotypes. Estimates of total diversity based on one million sequenced T cells were considered lower bounds and underestimates. Observed TCR beta diversity per million T cells fell roughly linearly with age, and a significant reduction was already apparent by age approximately 40. The long-lived group showed more naive CD4+ T cells, fewer expanded clones and increased TCR diversity than the aged group, suggesting age selection. There was a strong correlation between observed TCR beta diversity and the percentage of naive T cells measured by flow cytometry. Conclusive comparison of naive and antigen-experienced compartments was prevented by the profiling of bulk unsorted PBMCs.

The sequence was obtained from a man younger than 30 in good health. This chain is built from TRBV6-1 and TRBJ2-1; 10 bases in the junction line up with TRBD2. The sample was blood. The encoded CDR3 is CASRPLTSGERFF. The DNA reads TGTGCCAGCAGGCCACTTACTAGCGGGGAAAGGTTCTTC.